The table lists the clone carrying this T cell receptor (beta chain) with a count of one. One entry per CDR3 protein, called by TCRdb with MiXCR from the 5' RACE reads. The sample has about 70,000 distinct CDR3 sequences, 15% to 20% seen once. This CDR3 region has 13 residues. Trimming shortened V by 3 bases and J by 2 bases, and 8 bases separated the two germline ends. The data stem from a study of HIV-infected patients and healthy controls. The sequence came from a human donor in good health. Sequencing used CD4+ T cells from blood. This rearrangement joins TRBV12-3 or TRBV12-4 to TRBJ2-7; D is ambiguous. CDR3 in amino acids: CASSFGLPYEQYF. CDR3 sequence (DNA): TGTGCCAGCAGTTTCGGCTTACCCTACGAGCAGTACTTC.